The present T cell receptor (beta chain) was sequenced within a study of cytomegalovirus exposure and HLA in healthy donors. PCR amplification relied on 60 Vbeta primers (plus 13 Jbeta primers). Assay used: immunoSEQ multiplex PCR; TCRdb lists only in-frame clones, some missing. The sample holds 150,000 to 200,000 clones, over 9.5% seen once. Only a few counts were recorded for this clone. Antigen unknown. Germline CDR1 SGHAT, CDR2 FQNNGV. J gave up 6 bases and V 4 bases, and 12 bases lay outside the gene matches. The CDR3 is made up of 16 amino acids. Findings and limits, study-wide: Earlier results showed most TCR beta V segments being productive about 87% or about 30% of the time. With further analysis later on, most CMV-associated TCR beta chains appeared HLA-restricted.

The receptor comes from a man between 50 and 59 years old in good health and CMV-seropositive. Sequencing was performed on PBMCs. The chain recombines TRBV11-2 with TRBJ1-2, with TRBD1 identical over 9 bases. CDR3 sequence reads: CASSYTGTGKVNGYTF. CDR3 bases: TGTGCCAGCAGCTACACCGGGACAGGGAAGGTCAATGGCTACACCTTC.